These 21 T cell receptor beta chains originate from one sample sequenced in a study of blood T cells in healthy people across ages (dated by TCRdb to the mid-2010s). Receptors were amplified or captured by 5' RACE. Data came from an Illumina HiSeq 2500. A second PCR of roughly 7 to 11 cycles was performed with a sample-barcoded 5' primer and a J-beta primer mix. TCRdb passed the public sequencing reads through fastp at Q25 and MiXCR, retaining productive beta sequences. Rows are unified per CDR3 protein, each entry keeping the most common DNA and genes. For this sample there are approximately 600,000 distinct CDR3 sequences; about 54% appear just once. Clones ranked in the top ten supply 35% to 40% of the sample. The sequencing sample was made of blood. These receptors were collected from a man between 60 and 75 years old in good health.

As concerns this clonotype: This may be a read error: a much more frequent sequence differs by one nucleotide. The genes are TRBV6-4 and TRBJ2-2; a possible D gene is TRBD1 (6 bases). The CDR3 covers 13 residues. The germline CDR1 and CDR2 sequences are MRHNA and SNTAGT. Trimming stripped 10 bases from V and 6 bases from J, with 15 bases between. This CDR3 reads CATREQGSGELFF. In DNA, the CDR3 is TGTGCCACCAGGGAACAGGGCTCCGGGGAGCTGTTTTTT.

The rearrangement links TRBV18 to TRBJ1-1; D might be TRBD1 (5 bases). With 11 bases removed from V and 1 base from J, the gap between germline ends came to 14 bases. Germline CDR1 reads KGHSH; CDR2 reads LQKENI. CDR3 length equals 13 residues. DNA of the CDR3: TGTGCCTCGACGATGGGGGAGAACACTGAAGCTTTCTTT. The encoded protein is CASTMGENTEAFF.

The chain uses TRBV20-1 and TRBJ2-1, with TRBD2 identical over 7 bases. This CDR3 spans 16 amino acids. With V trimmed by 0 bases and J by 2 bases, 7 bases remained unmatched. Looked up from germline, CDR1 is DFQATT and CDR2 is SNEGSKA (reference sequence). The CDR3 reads CSARDPRGGAYNEQFF. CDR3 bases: TGCAGTGCTAGAGATCCCCGCGGGGGAGCCTACAATGAGCAGTTCTTC.

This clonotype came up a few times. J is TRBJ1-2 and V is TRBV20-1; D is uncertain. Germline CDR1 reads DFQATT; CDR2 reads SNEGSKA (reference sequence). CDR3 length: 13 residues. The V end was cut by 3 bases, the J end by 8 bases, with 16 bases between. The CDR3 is CSASPPGLRGYTF. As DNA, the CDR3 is TGCAGTGCTAGTCCCCCGGGGTTGCGAGGCTACACCTTC.

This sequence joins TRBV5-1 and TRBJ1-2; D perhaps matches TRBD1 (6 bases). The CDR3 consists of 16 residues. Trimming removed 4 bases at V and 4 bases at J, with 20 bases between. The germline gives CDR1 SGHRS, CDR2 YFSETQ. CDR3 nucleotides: TGCGCCAGCAGCGCTCTCGGGGACACCGGTTCCTATGGCTACACCTTC. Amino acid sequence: CASSALGDTGSYGYTF.

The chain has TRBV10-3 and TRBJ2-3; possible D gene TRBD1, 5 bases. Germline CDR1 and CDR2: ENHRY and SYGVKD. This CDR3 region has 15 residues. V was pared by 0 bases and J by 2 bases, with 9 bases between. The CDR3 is CAISESLGPTDTQYF. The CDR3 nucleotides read TGTGCCATCAGTGAGTCTTTGGGGCCCACAGATACGCAGTATTTT.

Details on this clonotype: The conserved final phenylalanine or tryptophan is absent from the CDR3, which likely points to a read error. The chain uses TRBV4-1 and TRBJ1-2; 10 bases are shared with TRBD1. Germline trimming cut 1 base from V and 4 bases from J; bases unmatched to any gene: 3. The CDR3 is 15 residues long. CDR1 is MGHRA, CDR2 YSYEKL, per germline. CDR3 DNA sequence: TGCGCCAGCAGCCAAGGACAGGGGGCTGTCTATGGCTACACCTTG. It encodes CASSQGQGAVYGYTL.

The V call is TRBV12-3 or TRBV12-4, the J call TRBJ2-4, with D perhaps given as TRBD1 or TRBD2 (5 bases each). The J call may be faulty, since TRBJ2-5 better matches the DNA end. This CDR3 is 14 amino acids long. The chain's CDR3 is CASSFIGTEETQYF. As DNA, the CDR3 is TGTGCCAGCAGTTTTATTGGGACGGAAGAGACCCAGTACTTC.

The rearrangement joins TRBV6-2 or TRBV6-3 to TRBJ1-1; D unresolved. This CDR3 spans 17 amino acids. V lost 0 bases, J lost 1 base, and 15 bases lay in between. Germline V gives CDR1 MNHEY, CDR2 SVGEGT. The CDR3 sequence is CASSYSKGRRSNTEAFF. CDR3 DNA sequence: TGTGCCAGCAGTTACTCGAAAGGGCGGAGATCGAACACTGAAGCTTTCTTT.

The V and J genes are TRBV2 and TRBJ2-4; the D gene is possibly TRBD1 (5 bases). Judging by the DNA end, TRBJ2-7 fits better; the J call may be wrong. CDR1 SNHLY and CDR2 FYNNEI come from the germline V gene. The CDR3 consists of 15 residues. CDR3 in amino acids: CASSEVGAAAYEQYF. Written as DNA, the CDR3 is TGTGCCAGCAGTGAAGTTGGGGCAGCTGCCTACGAGCAGTACTTC.

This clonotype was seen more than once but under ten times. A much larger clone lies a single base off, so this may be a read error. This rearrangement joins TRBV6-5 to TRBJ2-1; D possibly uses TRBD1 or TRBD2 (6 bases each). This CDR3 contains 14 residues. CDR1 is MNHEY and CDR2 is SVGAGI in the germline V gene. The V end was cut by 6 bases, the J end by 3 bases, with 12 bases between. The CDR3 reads CASRRGGNYNEQFF. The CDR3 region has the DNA TGTGCCAGCAGGCGAGGGGGGAACTACAATGAGCAGTTCTTC.

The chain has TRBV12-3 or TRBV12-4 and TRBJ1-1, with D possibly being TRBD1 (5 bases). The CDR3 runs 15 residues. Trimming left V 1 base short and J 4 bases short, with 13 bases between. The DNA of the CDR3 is TGTGCCAGCAGTTTAGGGTTGGGGGGTACCACTGAAGCTTTCTTT. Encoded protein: CASSLGLGGTTEAFF.

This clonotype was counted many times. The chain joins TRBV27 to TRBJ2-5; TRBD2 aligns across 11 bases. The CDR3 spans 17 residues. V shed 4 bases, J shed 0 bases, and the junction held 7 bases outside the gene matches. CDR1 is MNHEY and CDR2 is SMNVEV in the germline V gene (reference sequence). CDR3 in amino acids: CASSSLPTSGDQETQYF. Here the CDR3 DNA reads TGTGCCAGCAGTTCCCTCCCGACTAGCGGGGACCAAGAGACCCAGTACTTC.

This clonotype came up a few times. The CDR3 spells CSAPPGTGFGGYTF. CDR3 DNA: TGCAGTGCCCCCCCCGGGACAGGGTTTGGGGGCTACACCTTC. The chain couples TRBV20-1 to TRBJ1-2, with 9 nucleotides matching TRBD1. Germline loops: CDR1 DFQATT, CDR2 SNEGSKA (reference sequence). Germline trimming cut 6 bases from V and 8 bases from J; bases unmatched to any gene: 13. This CDR3 contains 14 residues.

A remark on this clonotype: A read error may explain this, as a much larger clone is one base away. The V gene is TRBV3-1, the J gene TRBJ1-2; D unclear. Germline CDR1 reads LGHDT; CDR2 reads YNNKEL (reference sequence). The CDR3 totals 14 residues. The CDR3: CAGSQDLGRSGYTF. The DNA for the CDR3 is TGTGCCGGCAGCCAAGATCTAGGGCGCTCCGGCTACACCTTC.

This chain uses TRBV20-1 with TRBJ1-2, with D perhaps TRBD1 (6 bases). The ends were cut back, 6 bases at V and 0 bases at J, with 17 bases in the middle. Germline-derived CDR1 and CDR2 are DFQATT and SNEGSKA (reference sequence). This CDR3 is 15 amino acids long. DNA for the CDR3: TGCAGTGCCACACCAGGACAGTTAGCTAACTATGGCTACACCTTC. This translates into CSATPGQLANYGYTF.

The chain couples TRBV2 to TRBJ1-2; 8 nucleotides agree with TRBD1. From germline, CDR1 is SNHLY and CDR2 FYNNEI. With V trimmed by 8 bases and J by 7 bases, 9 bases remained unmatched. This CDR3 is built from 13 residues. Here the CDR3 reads CASGKTGVPGYTF. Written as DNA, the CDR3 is TGTGCCAGCGGAAAGACAGGGGTGCCTGGCTACACCTTC.

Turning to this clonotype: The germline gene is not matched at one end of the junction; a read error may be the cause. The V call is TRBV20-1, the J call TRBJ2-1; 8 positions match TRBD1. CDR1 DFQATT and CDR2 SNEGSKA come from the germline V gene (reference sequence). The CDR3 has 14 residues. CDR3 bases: TGCAGTGCTAGGAGCTCACAGGGGGGCAATGAGCAATTCTTC. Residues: CSARSSQGGNEQFF.

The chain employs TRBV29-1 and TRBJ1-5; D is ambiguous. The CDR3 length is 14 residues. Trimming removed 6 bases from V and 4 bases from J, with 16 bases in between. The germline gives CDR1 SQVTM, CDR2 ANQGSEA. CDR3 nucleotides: TGCAGCGTGGGCCTGGGTCGGCGGAATCAGCCCCAGCATTTT. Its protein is CSVGLGRRNQPQHF. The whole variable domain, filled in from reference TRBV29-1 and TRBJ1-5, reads SAVISQKPSRDICQRGTSLTIQCQVDSQVTMMFWYRQQPGQSLTLIATANQGSEATYESGFVIDKFPISRPNLTFSTLTVSNMSPEDSSIYLCSVGLGRRNQPQHFGDGTRLSIL.

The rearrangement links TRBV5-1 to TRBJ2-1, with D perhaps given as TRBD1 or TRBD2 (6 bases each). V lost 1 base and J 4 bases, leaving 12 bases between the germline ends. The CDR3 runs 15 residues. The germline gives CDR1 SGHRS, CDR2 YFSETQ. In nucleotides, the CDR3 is TGCGCCAGCAGCTTGTTCTCGGGGGCTTACAATGAGCAGTTCTTC. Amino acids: CASSLFSGAYNEQFF. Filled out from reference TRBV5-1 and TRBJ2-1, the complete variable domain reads KAGVTQTPRYLIKTRGQQVTLSCSPISGHRSVSWYQQTPGQGLQFLFEYFSETQRNKGNFPGRFSGRQFSNSRSEMNVSTLELGDSALYLCASSLFSGAYNEQFFGPGTRLTVL.

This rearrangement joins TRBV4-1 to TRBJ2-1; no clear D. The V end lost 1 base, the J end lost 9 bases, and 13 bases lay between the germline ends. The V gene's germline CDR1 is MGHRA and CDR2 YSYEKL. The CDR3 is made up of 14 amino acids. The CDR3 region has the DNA TGCGCCAGCAGCCAAGTCCTCATAGTCGGTGAGCAGTTCTTC. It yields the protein CASSQVLIVGEQFF.